The entry below gives a single TCR beta chain sequence along with its context. Ten or more counts support this clonotype. It lacks a known antigen. Nothing much larger sits one base from this clone, and base qualities are not available. These data are taken from a study of T cells in Graves' hyperthyroidism and ophthalmopathy (dated by TCRdb to between 2017 and 2020). With respect to the entire study: Peripheral blood was collected at initial diagnosis, before any treatment. To identify distinguishing TCR V-J signatures, a discovery cohort of 100 patients was used, comprising under 45 with Graves' ophthalmopathy and around 57 with stable Graves' hyperthyroidism. Prospective prediction of ophthalmopathy was tested in an independent validation cohort consisting of 18 to 20 hyperthyroidism patients and some 16 patients who later progressed to ophthalmopathy. The approximately 100 discovery patients were randomly divided into training and test sets at a 7:3 ratio. In addition, the study compared T-cell repertoires in thyroid tissue and in blood from six Graves' hyperthyroidism patients. Following sampling, methimazole starting at 30 mg daily was given to hyperthyroidism patients, and high-dose intravenous methylprednisolone was given to ophthalmopathy patients. TCR Vbeta CDR3 sequencing of approximately 140 peripheral blood samples (43 ophthalmopathy, some 75 hyperthyroidism and approximately 17 progressor patients) is reported in the paper. Overall study results and their limits: Most expanded thyroid clonotypes (frequency above 0.001) were also detected in blood, suggesting blood repertoires may reflect thyroid immune responses. In validation, the model predicted progression to ophthalmopathy with around 71% sensitivity and approximately 72% specificity, a median of roughly seven months before onset. A model built on a 13 V-J signature distinguished ophthalmopathy from stable hyperthyroidism, reaching about 89% sensitivity and under 84% specificity in cross-validation and 80%/75% in testing. No statistical method was used to fix the sample size in advance, and group allocation was not hidden from the investigators.

The TCR beta CDR3 regions were amplified from the RNA transcripts. For the first round of RT-PCR on the TCR CDR3, the HTBI primer set was used together with the Qiagen OneStep RT-PCR kit. The libraries were constructed in a second round of multiplex PCR and then size-selected and purified. Paired-end sequencing of the libraries was performed with 100 bp reads on an Illumina HiSeq2000. From the authors' description of their analysis: Raw data were processed with SOAPnuke, discarding reads with adapters, uncalled bases, mean Phred below 15, or no exact constant-primer or identifier match. High-quality paired reads were merged using COPE v1.2.5, and each unique nucleotide sequence was defined as a clonotype. MiTCR v1.1 was used to align the clonotypes against IMGT TRBV, TRBD and TRBJ reference segments. Analysis was restricted to V-J combinations with a frequency above 0.0001, which covered roughly 99% of repertoires. A TCS score was defined as the ratio of F50 (clonal expansion) to E x V (chaos), with BLOSUM62-based TCRdist applied between CDR3 peptides within each V-J. Welch's t-statistics and random forest reduced around 550 V-J features to 10 to 15, which were used in a naive Bayes classifier (R e1071). Using fastp at Q25 and MiXCR, TCRdb reprocessed the public reads and kept productive beta chains. Rows merge per CDR3 protein into single entries with the most common DNA and genes. The V and J calls come from TCRdb's annotation, not from the publication. For this sample the table gives 300,000 to 450,000 distinct CDR3 sequences, of which more than 14% were detected only once. The ten most abundant clones make up around 19% of the sample.

Moderately to severely active disease, a Clinical Activity Score of at least 3, a NOSPECS grade of at least 4, and a duration under 3 months were present in ophthalmopathy patients. Patients with uncontrolled infections, other autoimmune diseases, pregnancy or lactation were excluded. Clinical symptoms, serum thyroxine and TRAb, thyroid ultrasound, and orbital computed tomography formed the basis for the diagnoses. PBMCs were isolated from more than 8 ml of fresh peripheral blood by Ficoll-Paque density gradient centrifugation. Trizol reagent was used to extract total RNA, and RNA quality was then checked on an Agilent 2100 Bioanalyzer. The CDR3 numbers 13 residues from cysteine through phenylalanine. The kept DNA is CDR3 alone, 39 bases in frame from the first base. The germline ends are 17 bases apart after V is trimmed by 5 bases and J by 9 bases. From a lookup of the germline V gene (reference sequence), CDR1 and CDR2 are DFQATT and SNEGSKA.

This receptor chain uses TRBV20-1 and TRBJ2-1; no confident D gene assignment can be made. What was sequenced was blood. This clonotype was sampled from a woman aged 30 to 39 with Graves' ophthalmopathy. CDR3 protein: CSAAERGFTEQFF. The nucleotides are TGCAGTGCTGCCGAACGAGGATTCACTGAGCAGTTCTTC.